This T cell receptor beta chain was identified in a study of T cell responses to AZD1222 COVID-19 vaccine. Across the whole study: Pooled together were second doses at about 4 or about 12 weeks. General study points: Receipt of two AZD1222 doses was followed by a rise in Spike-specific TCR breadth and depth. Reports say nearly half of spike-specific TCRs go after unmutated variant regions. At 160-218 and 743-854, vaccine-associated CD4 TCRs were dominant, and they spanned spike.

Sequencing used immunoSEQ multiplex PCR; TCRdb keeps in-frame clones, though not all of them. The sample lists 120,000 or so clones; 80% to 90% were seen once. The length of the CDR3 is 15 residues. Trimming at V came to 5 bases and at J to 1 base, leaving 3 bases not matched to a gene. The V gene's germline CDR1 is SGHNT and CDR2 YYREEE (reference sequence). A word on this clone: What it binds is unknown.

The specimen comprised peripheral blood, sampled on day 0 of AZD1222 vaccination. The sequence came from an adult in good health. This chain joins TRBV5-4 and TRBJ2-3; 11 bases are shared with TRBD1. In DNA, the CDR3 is TGTGCCAGCAGTTGGGACAGGGGGGGCACAGATACGCAGTATTTT. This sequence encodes CASSWDRGGTDTQYF. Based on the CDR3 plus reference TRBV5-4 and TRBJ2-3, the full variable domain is ETGVTQSPTHLIKTRGQQVTLRCSSQSGHNTVSWYQQALGQGPQFIFQYYREEENGRGNFPPRFSGLQFPNYSSELNVNALELDDSALYLCASSWDRGGTDTQYFGPGTRLTVL.